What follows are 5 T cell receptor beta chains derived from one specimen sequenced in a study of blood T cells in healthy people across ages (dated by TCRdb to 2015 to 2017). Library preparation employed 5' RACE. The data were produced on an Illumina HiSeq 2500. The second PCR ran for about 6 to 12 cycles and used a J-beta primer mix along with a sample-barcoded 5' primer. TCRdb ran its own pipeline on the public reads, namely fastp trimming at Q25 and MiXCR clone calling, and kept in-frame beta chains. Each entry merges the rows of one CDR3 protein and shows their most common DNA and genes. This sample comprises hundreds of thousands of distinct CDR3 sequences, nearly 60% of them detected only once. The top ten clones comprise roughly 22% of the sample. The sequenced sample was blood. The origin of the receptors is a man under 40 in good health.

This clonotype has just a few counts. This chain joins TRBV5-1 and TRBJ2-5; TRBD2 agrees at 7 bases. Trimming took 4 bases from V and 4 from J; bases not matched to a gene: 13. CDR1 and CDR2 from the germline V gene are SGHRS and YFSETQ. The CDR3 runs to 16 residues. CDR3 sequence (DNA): TGCGCCAGCAGCCAAGCGGGGCGGGTTATGCGAGAGACCCAGTACTTC. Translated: CASSQAGRVMRETQYF.

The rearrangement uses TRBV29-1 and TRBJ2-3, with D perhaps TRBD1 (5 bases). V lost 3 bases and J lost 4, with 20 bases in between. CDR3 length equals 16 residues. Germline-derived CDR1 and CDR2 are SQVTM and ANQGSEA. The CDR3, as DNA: TGCAGCGTTGATCCCCGACAAGGGGCCGGATCAGATACGCAGTATTTT. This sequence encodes CSVDPRQGAGSDTQYF.

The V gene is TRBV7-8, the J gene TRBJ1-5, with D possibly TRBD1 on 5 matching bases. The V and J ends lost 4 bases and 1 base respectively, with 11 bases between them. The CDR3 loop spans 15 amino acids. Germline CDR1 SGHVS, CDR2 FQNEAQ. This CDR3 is CASSSTGGSNQPQHF. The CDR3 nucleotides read TGTGCCAGCAGCTCAACCGGGGGGAGCAATCAGCCCCAGCATTTT.

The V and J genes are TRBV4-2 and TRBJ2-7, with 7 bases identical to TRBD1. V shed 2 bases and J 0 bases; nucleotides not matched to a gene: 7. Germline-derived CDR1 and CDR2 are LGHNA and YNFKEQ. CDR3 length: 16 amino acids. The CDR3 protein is CASSQPGQASSYEQYF. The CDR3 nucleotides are TGTGCCAGCAGCCAACCCGGACAGGCTAGCTCCTACGAGCAGTACTTC.

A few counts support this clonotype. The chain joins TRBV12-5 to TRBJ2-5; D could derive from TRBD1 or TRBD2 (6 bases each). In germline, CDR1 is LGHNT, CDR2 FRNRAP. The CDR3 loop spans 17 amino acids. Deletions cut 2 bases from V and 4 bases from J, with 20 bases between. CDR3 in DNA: TGTGCTAGTGGTTTGTACAACAGGGTTGGAGGGGTAGAGACCCAGTACTTC. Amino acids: CASGLYNRVGGVETQYF.